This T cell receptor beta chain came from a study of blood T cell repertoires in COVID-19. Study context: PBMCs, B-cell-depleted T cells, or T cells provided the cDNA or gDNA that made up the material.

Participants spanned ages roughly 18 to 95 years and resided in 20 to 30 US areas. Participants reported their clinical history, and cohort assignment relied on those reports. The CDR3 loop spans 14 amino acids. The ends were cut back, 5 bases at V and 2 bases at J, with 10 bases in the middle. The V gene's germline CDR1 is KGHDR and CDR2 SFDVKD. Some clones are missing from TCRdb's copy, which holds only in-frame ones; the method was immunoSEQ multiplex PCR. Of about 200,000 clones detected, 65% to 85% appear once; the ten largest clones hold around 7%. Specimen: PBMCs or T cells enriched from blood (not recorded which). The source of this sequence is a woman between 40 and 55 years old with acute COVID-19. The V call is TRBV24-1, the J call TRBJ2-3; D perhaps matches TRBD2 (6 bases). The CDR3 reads CATSVAGTTDTQYF. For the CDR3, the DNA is TGTGCCACCAGTGTGGCGGGGACCACAGATACGCAGTATTTT.